This T cell receptor beta chain was profiled in a study of blood T cell repertoires in COVID-19. Overall study: Italy, Spain and the United States were the sources of the convalescent and acute COVID-19 samples. In each case, the material was cDNA or gDNA derived from T cells, B-cell-depleted T cells, or PBMCs.

This CDR3 contains 14 residues. Trimming removed 6 bases from V and 7 bases from J; junction bases left unmatched: 9. Germline lookup yields CDR1 LNHDA and CDR2 SQIVND (reference sequence). As handled by the study authors: It was from reference gene primer amplification that nucleated cell counts were estimated. Profiled with immunoSEQ multiplex PCR; TCRdb holds only in-frame clones, not every one. The D gene and trimming were derived from the DNA, and the V and J assignments and clone size from that table. The table lists around 300,000 clones, roughly 90% of them singletons. Source material: peripheral blood. The TCR sequence derives from a man in his fifties or sixties with acute or convalescent COVID-19. The rearrangement links TRBV19 to TRBJ2-3; 8 nucleotides match TRBD2. The CDR3 DNA reads TGTGCCAGTAGGACTCCGGGACTAGGGTATACGCAGTATTTT. Residues: CASRTPGLGYTQYF.